In this sample, the clone carrying this T cell receptor beta chain turned up many times. One entry per CDR3 protein results from TCRdb running MiXCR on the RT-PCR reads. The data contain 9,500 to 15,000 distinct CDR3 sequences, 20% to 25% of them singletons. The data belong to a study of patients and donors after allogeneic stem cell transplantation. J gave up 8 bases and V 2 bases, and 9 bases lay outside the gene matches. Germline CDR1 and CDR2: MNHEY and SMNVEV (reference sequence). This CDR3 region has 16 residues. This receptor was obtained from a human donor who was either an allogeneic HSCT recipient or a stem cell or donor lymphocyte infusion donor (not recorded which). It is not recorded whose cells these are; they may come from a transplant donor. Sequenced material: blood, either unsorted or a sorted T cell fraction (not recorded which). The rearrangement uses TRBV27 and TRBJ1-6, with 7 bases that match TRBD1. The CDR3 is CASSLATGSGDSPLHF. The CDR3 DNA follows: TGTGCCAGCAGTTTAGCGACAGGGTCCGGGGATTCACCCCTCCACTTT.